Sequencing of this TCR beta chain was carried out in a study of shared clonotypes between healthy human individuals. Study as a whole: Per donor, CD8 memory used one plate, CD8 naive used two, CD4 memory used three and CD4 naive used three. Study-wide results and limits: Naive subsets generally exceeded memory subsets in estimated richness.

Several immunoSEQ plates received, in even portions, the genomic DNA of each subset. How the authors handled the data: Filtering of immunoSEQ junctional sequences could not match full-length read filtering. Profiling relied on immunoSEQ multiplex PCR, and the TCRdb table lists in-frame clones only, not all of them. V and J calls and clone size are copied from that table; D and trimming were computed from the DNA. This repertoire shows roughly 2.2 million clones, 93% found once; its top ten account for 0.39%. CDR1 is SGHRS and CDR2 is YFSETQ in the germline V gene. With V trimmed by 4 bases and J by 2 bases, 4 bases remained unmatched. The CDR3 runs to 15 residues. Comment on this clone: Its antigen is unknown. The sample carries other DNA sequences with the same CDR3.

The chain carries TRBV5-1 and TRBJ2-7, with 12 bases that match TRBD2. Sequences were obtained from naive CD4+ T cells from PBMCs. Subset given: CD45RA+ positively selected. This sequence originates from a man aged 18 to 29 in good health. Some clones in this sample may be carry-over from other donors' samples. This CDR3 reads CASSPRTSGAYEQYF. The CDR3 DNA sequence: TGCGCCAGCAGCCCTCGGACTAGCGGGGCCTACGAGCAGTACTTC. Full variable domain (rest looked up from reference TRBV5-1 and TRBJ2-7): KAGVTQTPRYLIKTRGQQVTLSCSPISGHRSVSWYQQTPGQGLQFLFEYFSETQRNKGNFPGRFSGRQFSNSRSEMNVSTLELGDSALYLCASSPRTSGAYEQYFGPGTRLTVT.